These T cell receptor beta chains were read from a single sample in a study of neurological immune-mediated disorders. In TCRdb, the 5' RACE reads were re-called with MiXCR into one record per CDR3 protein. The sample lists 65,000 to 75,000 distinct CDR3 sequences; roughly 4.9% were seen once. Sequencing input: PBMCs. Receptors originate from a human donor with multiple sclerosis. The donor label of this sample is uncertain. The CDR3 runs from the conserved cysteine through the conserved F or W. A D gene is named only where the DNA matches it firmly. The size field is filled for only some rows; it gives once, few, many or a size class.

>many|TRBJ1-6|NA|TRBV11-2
CASSLLKKGSNSPLHF
TGTGCCAGCAGCTTACTCAAGAAAGGGAGCAATTCACCCCTCCACTTT
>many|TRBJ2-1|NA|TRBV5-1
CASSTDRFEQFF
TGCGCCAGCAGCACCGACAGATTTGAGCAGTTCTTC
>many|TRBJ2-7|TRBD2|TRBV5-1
CASSHGTSGPYEQYF
TGCGCCAGCAGCCACGGGACTAGCGGTCCCTACGAGCAGTACTTC
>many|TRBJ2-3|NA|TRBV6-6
CASSQTQGDTQYF
TGTGCCAGCAGTCAGACACAGGGAGATACGCAGTATTTT
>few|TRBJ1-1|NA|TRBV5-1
CASTVQGPYTEAFF
TGCGCCAGCACCGTTCAGGGACCCTACACTGAAGCTTTCTTT
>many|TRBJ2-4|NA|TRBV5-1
CASSLEVSSAKNIQYF
TGCGCCAGCAGCTTGGAGGTTAGCTCGGCCAAAAACATTCAGTACTTC
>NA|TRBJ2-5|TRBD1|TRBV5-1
CASSLAGRGQETQYF
TGCGCCAGCAGCTTGGCGGGCAGGGGGCAAGAGACCCAGTACTTC
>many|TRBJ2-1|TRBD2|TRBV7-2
CASSFKPGLAVNNEQFF
TGTGCCAGCAGCTTTAAACCGGGACTAGCGGTTAACAATGAGCAGTTCTTC
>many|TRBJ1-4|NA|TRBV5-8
CASSSGPGSVEKLFF
TGTGCCAGCAGCTCGGGCCCTGGGTCGGTCGAAAAACTGTTTTTT
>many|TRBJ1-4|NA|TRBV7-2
CASSLRVVDEKLFF
TGTGCCAGCAGCCTTAGGGTGGTTGATGAAAAACTGTTTTTT
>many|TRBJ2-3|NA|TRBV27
CASSLSQGDTQYF
TGTGCCAGCAGTTTATCGCAAGGAGATACGCAGTATTTT
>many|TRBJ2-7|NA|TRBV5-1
CASSGDNSYEQYF
TGCGCCAGCAGCGGCGACAACTCCTACGAGCAGTACTTC
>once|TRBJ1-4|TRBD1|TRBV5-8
CASSSTGAGANEKLFF
TGTGCCAGCAGCTCGACAGGGGCTGGGGCTAATGAAAAACTGTTTTTT
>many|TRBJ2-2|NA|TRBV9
CASSVVRETGELFF
TGTGCCAGCAGCGTAGTTCGGGAAACCGGGGAGCTGTTTTTT
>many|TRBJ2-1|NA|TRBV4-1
CASSHEIGTHSGSEQFF
TGCGCCAGCAGCCACGAGATCGGGACTCACAGCGGTAGTGAGCAGTTCTTC
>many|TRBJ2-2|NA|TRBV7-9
CASNPGPNTGELFF
TGTGCCAGCAACCCGGGGCCGAACACCGGGGAGCTGTTTTTT
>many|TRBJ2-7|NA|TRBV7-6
CASSLGSGQGYEQYF
TGTGCCAGCAGCTTGGGATCGGGACAAGGGTACGAGCAGTACTTC
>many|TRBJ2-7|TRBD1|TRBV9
CASSATPPSTGAYEQYF
TGTGCCAGCAGCGCGACCCCACCTTCGACAGGGGCCTACGAGCAGTACTTC
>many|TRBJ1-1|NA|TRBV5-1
CASSAQTGNTEAFF
TGCGCCAGCAGCGCACAAACGGGGAACACTGAAGCTTTCTTT
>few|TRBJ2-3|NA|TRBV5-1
CASSSPGQDTQYF
TGCGCCAGCAGCTCTCCGGGACAAGATACGCAGTATTTT
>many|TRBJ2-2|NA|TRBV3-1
CASSQEGGTGELFF
TGTGCCAGCAGCCAAGAAGGCGGTACCGGGGAGCTGTTTTTT
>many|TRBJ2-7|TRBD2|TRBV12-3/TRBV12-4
CASSLSGGPLHEQYF
TGTGCCAGCAGTTTAAGCGGGGGCCCACTCCACGAGCAGTACTTC
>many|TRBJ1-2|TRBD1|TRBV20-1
CSAEQGRGYTF
TGCAGTGCTGAACAGGGGAGAGGCTACACCTTC
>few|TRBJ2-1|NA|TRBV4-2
CASSQDLAYYNEQFF
TGTGCCAGCAGCCAAGATTTGGCCTATTACAATGAGCAGTTCTTC
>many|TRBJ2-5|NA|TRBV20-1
CSALQTQGETQYF
TGCAGTGCTCTTCAGACACAAGGGGAGACCCAGTACTTC
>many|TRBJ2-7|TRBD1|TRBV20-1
CSARREGTGGEQYF
TGCAGTGCTAGAAGAGAGGGGACAGGGGGCGAGCAGTACTTC
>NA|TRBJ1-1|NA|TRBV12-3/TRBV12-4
CASRPTWNTEAFF
TGTGCCAGCAGACCCACCTGGAACACTGAAGCTTTCTTT
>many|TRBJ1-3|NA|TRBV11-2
CASSGGRTSGNTIYF
TGTGCCAGCAGCGGCGGACGAACAAGTGGAAACACCATATATTTT